This T cell receptor beta chain emerged from a study of tumor T cells in aggressive B-cell lymphoma. This CDR3 spans 13 amino acids. Germline V gives CDR1 SQVTM, CDR2 ANQGSEA. The J segment lost 8 bases and the V segment lost 1 base, leaving 7 bases of the junction unmatched. The data were produced by immunoSEQ multiplex PCR, yet TCRdb's version contains in-frame clones alone and is incomplete. The data contain 500 to 600 clones, 85% to 90% of them singletons. The V call is TRBV29-1, the J call TRBJ2-7, with TRBD2 matching 8 bases. Sequenced input: tumor tissue. The TCR originated in an adult with diffuse large B cell lymphoma. The CDR3 region is CSVEGTSKSQQYF. In DNA form, the CDR3 reads TGCAGCGTTGAAGGGACTAGCAAGTCTCAGCAGTACTTC.